Following are 32 T cell receptor beta chains from one sample sequenced in a study of vaccination effects on CD4 cells after COVID-19. These receptors' antigens are unknown. Sequencing followed a ViraFEST assay step that expanded antigen-specific CD4+ T cells with viral peptide pools. Subsequent to less than twelve days of culture, CD4+ T cells were isolated. According to the study, vaccine recipients showed no prior SARS-CoV-2 infection and negative nucleocapsid antibodies. Generated by immunoSEQ multiplex PCR, the TCRdb table keeps only in-frame clones and is missing some. This table has 52,000 or so clones, more than 60% appearing once. Here the sequenced sample was CD4+ T cells from PBMCs cultured with SARS-CoV-2 spike peptides, taken before COVID-19 vaccination. The source of these receptors is a human donor who received a COVID-19 vaccine.

The rearrangement uses TRBV27 and TRBJ2-2, with 8 bases identical to TRBD1. The germline gives CDR1 MNHEY, CDR2 SMNVEV (reference sequence). V lost 3 bases and J lost 5; bases outside the gene matches: 8. This CDR3 is built from 16 residues. This chain's CDR3 is CASSFLLTGGTGELFF. In DNA form, the CDR3 reads TGTGCCAGCAGTTTCCTTCTCACAGGGGGTACCGGGGAGCTGTTTTTT.

This chain links TRBV6-5 with TRBJ1-3; D possibly corresponds to TRBD1 (6 bases). V shed 0 bases and J shed 4 bases, with 13 bases lying between them. The CDR3 runs to 16 residues. Per the germline V gene, CDR1 is MNHEY and CDR2 is SVGAGI. The CDR3 DNA reads as TGTGCCAGCAGTTACTCGATGGCAGGGGCGGGAAACACCATATATTTT. Its protein is CASSYSMAGAGNTIYF.

V and J are TRBV5-8 and TRBJ2-7; D is uncertain. Trimming took 6 bases from V and 3 from J, leaving 13 bases between them. CDR3 length: 13 amino acids. Germline values: CDR1 SGHTS, CDR2 YDEGEE. CDR3 loop: CASNRYVDYEQYF. The CDR3 DNA follows: TGTGCCAGCAACCGGTACGTGGACTACGAGCAGTACTTC. Together with reference TRBV5-8 and TRBJ2-7, the CDR3 gives the full variable domain: EAGVTQSPTHLIKTRGQQATLRCSPISGHTSVYWYQQALGLGLQFLLWYDEGEERNRGNFPPRFSGRQFPNYSSELNVNALELEDSALYLCASNRYVDYEQYFGPGTRLTVT.

V gene TRBV6-5 combines with J gene TRBJ1-4; 11 nucleotides match TRBD1. Germline V CDR1 and CDR2: MNHEY, SVGAGI. V gave up 6 bases and J gave up 7 bases; unmatched junction bases: 4. The CDR3 has 14 amino acids. The CDR3 nucleotides are TGTGCCAGCAGACGGGACAGGGGGAGTGAAAAACTGTTTTTT. This sequence encodes CASRRDRGSEKLFF.

The chain has TRBV7-2 and TRBJ1-1; 7 bases fit TRBD1. The CDR3 sequence is 14 residues long. The junction had 8 bases not matched to a gene; V was cut back by 6 bases and J by 4 bases. Germline lookup yields CDR1 SGHTA and CDR2 FQGNSA. The DNA for the CDR3 is TGTGCCAGCAGTTCCACAGGGGCAGTCACTGAAGCTTTCTTT. This codes for CASSSTGAVTEAFF.

In its sample, this clone was seen once. The chain employs TRBV10-1 and TRBJ2-1; D ambiguous. The CDR3 sequence is 14 residues long. The germline V and J ends were trimmed by 3 bases and 7 bases, with 13 bases remaining between them. Germline values: CDR1 WNHNN, CDR2 SYGVQD (reference sequence). CDR3 nucleotide sequence: TGCGCCAGCAGTGATTCTGAAGCTCTGAATGAGCAGTTCTTC. It is translated as CASSDSEALNEQFF.

The J gene is TRBJ1-4, the V gene TRBV5-5, with 10 bases aligning to TRBD1. CDR1 is SGHKS and CDR2 is YYEKEE in the germline V gene (reference sequence). V was pared by 4 bases and J by 7 bases, with 7 bases of the junction left unmatched. This CDR3 spans 15 amino acids. The CDR3 loop reads CASSLRDRGREKLFF. For the CDR3, the DNA is TGTGCCAGCAGCCTCCGGGACAGGGGTCGTGAAAAACTGTTTTTT.

The chain recombines TRBV7-3 with TRBJ2-1, with TRBD1 matching over 10 bases. The ends lost 2 bases at V and 6 bases at J; junction bases unmatched: 4. Per germline, CDR1 SGHTA and CDR2 FQGTGA. CDR3 length: 15 residues. The CDR3 sequence is CASSLPGTGVNEQFF. In DNA, the CDR3 is TGTGCCAGCAGCTTACCCGGGACAGGGGTCAATGAGCAGTTCTTC.

The V and J genes are TRBV11-2 and TRBJ2-7, with a tentative D call TRBD2 (5 bases). The CDR3 runs 13 residues. V was pared by 2 bases and J by 2 bases, with 7 bases between. Germline V gene data show CDR1 as SGHAT and CDR2 as FQNNGV. The CDR3 loop reads CASSLREPYEQYF. Written as DNA, the CDR3 is TGTGCCAGCAGCTTAAGGGAGCCCTACGAGCAGTACTTC.

Regarding this clone: Because the CDR3's place on the DNA is in doubt, the DNA is left out and the CDR3 is given as listed by TCRdb. V and J are TRBV6-1 and TRBJ2-3; the table's TRBD2 call for D was not verified on the DNA. The CDR3 spans 13 residues, counting both ends. In germline, CDR1 is MNHNS, CDR2 SASEGT. The CDR3 reads CASSDDWGVGSYF.

The chain recombines TRBV9 with TRBJ2-3; 8 bases are shared with TRBD2. This CDR3 comprises 16 residues. With 0 bases clipped from V and 2 bases from J, the junction kept 5 bases outside the gene matches. Germline V gives CDR1 SGDLS, CDR2 YYNGEE. The DNA for the CDR3 is TGTGCCAGCAGCGTAGACGTTAGCGGGGTCACAGATACGCAGTATTTT. Translation: CASSVDVSGVTDTQYF.

This chain joins TRBV27 and TRBJ1-6; D might be TRBD1 (5 bases). Germline values: CDR1 MNHEY, CDR2 SMNVEV (reference sequence). The CDR3 totals 15 residues. Between the trimmed V and J ends, which lost 5 bases and 6 bases, there was a span of 14 bases. The CDR3 sequence: CASSLGQGFNSPLHF. The CDR3 DNA follows: TGTGCCAGCAGTCTAGGTCAGGGATTTAATTCACCCCTCCACTTT.

This clone was recorded a few times. The chain is built from TRBV7-9 and TRBJ1-2; D uncertain. Between the trimmed V and J ends, which lost 3 bases and 6 bases, there was a span of 11 bases. CDR3 length equals 13 residues. Germline V gives CDR1 SEHNR, CDR2 FQNEAQ (reference sequence). In nucleotides, the CDR3 is TGTGCCAGCAGCTTCGAACCAGCCGATGGCTACACCTTC. Its translation is CASSFEPADGYTF.

J is TRBJ1-1 and V is TRBV3-1 (or the pseudogene TRBV3-2); unclear D gene. V lost 4 bases and J 1 base, leaving 4 bases between the germline ends. This CDR3 spans 12 amino acids. Germline CDR1 LGHDT, CDR2 YNNKEL (reference sequence). CDR3 sequence reads: CASSLSNTEAFF. The CDR3 bases are TGTGCCAGCAGCCTCTCGAACACTGAAGCTTTCTTT.

This clone was counted once. The CDR3 bases are TGTGCCAGCAGTACTACAGGGGGCATAGGCTACACCTTC. It yields the protein CASSTTGGIGYTF. This chain connects TRBV14 to TRBJ1-2; 9 bases align to TRBD1. The V segment lost 6 bases and the J segment 8 bases; nucleotides outside the gene matches: 7. Germline V lookup: CDR1 SGHDN, CDR2 FVKESK. CDR3 length: 13 residues.

The chain joins TRBV2 to TRBJ1-2, with D maybe TRBD1 (6 bases). Trimming removed 8 bases from V and 8 bases from J, with 15 bases in between. The CDR3 spans 12 residues. Germline loops: CDR1 SNHLY, CDR2 FYNNEI. This chain's CDR3 is CASPRDTWGYTF. CDR3 coding DNA: TGTGCCAGCCCCCGGGACACTTGGGGCTACACCTTC.

The gene calls are TRBV30 and TRBJ1-2, with TRBD1 matching over 8 bases. V lost 2 bases, J lost 4 bases, and 3 bases stayed unmatched. The CDR3 is 13 amino acids. CDR1 GTSNPN and CDR2 SVGIG come from the germline V gene (reference sequence). In DNA form, the CDR3 reads TGTGCCTGGAGTACTACAGGGGGCTATGGCTACACCTTC. Translating gives CAWSTTGGYGYTF.

The chain recombines TRBV7-9 with TRBJ1-3; the D gene is possibly TRBD1 (5 bases). The CDR3 extends over 16 amino acids. The germline gives CDR1 SEHNR, CDR2 FQNEAQ (reference sequence). The V and J ends lost 4 bases and 0 bases respectively, with 13 bases between them. CDR3 in DNA: TGTGCCAGCAGCTCTCGCGCAGGGCCCTCTGGAAACACCATATATTTT. This codes for CASSSRAGPSGNTIYF. The variable domain in full, with the rest retrieved from reference TRBV7-9 and TRBJ1-3, is DTGVSQNPRHKITKRGQNVTFRCDPISEHNRLYWYRQTLGQGPEFLTYFQNEAQLEKSRLLSDRFSAERPKGSFSTLEIQRTEQGDSAMYLCASSSRAGPSGNTIYFGEGSWLTVV.

The chain is built from TRBV9 and TRBJ2-3; a weak D match, TRBD2 (7 bases). CDR1 is SGDLS and CDR2 is YYNGEE in the germline V gene. The CDR3 runs to 15 residues. Trimming took 0 bases from V and 6 from J, leaving 14 bases between them. The CDR3 sequence: CASSVAGGPLDTQYF. The CDR3 DNA follows: TGTGCCAGCAGCGTAGCGGGGGGCCCCTTGGATACGCAGTATTTT.

In this sample, this clone turned up a few times. The chain joins TRBV7-9 to TRBJ1-1, with unresolved D. Germline V gene data show CDR1 as SEHNR and CDR2 as FQNEAQ (reference sequence). Trimming left V 2 bases short and J 8 bases short, with 6 bases between. This CDR3 comprises 11 residues. The CDR3 here is CASSLKDEAFF. The CDR3 DNA follows: TGTGCCAGCAGCTTAAAGGACGAAGCTTTCTTT.

The rearrangement links TRBV18 to TRBJ1-2; the D is unclear. The CDR3 has 15 residues. Germline-derived CDR1 and CDR2 are KGHSH and LQKENI. Trimming removed 0 bases at V and 6 bases at J, with 14 bases between. The DNA of the CDR3 is TGTGCCAGCTCACCACCGATGGGGTCGAGGCATGGCTACACCTTC. This translates into CASSPPMGSRHGYTF.

This chain uses TRBV28 with TRBJ2-6; a possible D gene is TRBD1 (5 bases). The CDR3 loop spans 15 amino acids. V was pared by 6 bases and J by 2 bases, with 11 bases between. The germline gives CDR1 MDHEN, CDR2 SYDVKM. CDR3 in amino acids: CASSPGWPGANVLTF. As DNA, the CDR3 is TGTGCCAGCAGCCCAGGGTGGCCTGGGGCCAACGTCCTGACTTTC.

CDR3 sequence reads: CASSAGGGRNYGYTF. In DNA form, the CDR3 reads TGTGCCAGCAGCGCCGGGGGGGGGCGGAATTATGGCTACACCTTC. V and J are TRBV9 and TRBJ1-2, with D perhaps matching TRBD1 (6 bases). The CDR3 runs to 15 residues. The V end was cut by 3 bases, the J end by 5 bases, with 17 bases between. Germline V gene sequence: CDR1 SGDLS, CDR2 YYNGEE.

V is TRBV28 and J is TRBJ2-7, with D maybe TRBD1 (5 bases). Looked up from germline, CDR1 is MDHEN and CDR2 is SYDVKM. V lost 5 bases and J lost 4, with 9 bases in between. This CDR3 is 12 amino acids long. In DNA form, the CDR3 reads TGTGCCAGCAGTGCACAGGATTACGAGCAGTACTTC. It translates to CASSAQDYEQYF.

The chain carries TRBV3-1 (or the pseudogene TRBV3-2) and TRBJ2-1, with 7 bases that match TRBD2. With V trimmed by 0 bases and J by 7 bases, 12 bases remained unmatched. Per the germline V gene, CDR1 is LGHDT and CDR2 is YNNKEL (reference sequence). The length of the CDR3 is 17 residues. This CDR3 reads CASSQEPGLLLGNEQFF. In DNA, the CDR3 is TGTGCCAGCAGCCAAGAGCCGGGACTACTCCTGGGGAATGAGCAGTTCTTC.

The chain employs TRBV5-8 and TRBJ2-5; 11 positions agree with TRBD2. Germline assignment: CDR1 SGHTS and CDR2 YDEGEE. The CDR3 contains 16 residues. The trim removed 3 bases at V and 7 bases at J, leaving 11 bases unmatched. CDR3 nucleotides: TGTGCCAGCAGCTCCGGCATCACTAGCGGGAGTGCGACCCAGTACTTC. This translates into CASSSGITSGSATQYF.

V is TRBV2 and J is TRBJ1-1; no clear D. The CDR3 spans 15 residues. Germline V CDR1 and CDR2: SNHLY, FYNNEI. The V end lost 8 bases, the J end lost 5 bases, and 21 bases lay between the germline ends. Here the CDR3 DNA reads TGTGCCAGCGGAGAACTCGGGGTTTTCGGGACTGAAGCTTTCTTT. This translates into CASGELGVFGTEAFF.

The chain has TRBV19 and TRBJ1-2; D is unclear. The CDR3 is made up of 13 amino acids. The V gene lost 3 bases and the J gene lost 8 bases, with 13 bases spanning the gap. CDR1 is LNHDA and CDR2 is SQIVND in the germline V gene (reference sequence). As DNA, the CDR3 is TGTGCCAGTAGTATGAAGACGGATCGGGGCTACACCTTC. This sequence encodes CASSMKTDRGYTF.

The chain carries TRBV28 and TRBJ1-2; 8 nucleotides line up with TRBD1. Germline CDR1 is MDHEN and CDR2 is SYDVKM. V was pared by 3 bases and J by 11 bases, with 8 bases of the junction left unmatched. The CDR3 runs 13 residues. In DNA, the CDR3 is TGTGCCAGCAGTTTCCTCGCCGACAGGGGATACACCTTC. Its translation: CASSFLADRGYTF.

The rearrangement links TRBV25-1 to TRBJ1-6; D not certain. In germline, CDR1 is MGHDK, CDR2 SYGVNS. The ends were cut back, 4 bases at V and 6 bases at J, with 4 bases in the middle. CDR3 length: 12 residues. CDR3 sequence: CASSGSNSPLHF. The CDR3 bases are TGTGCCAGCAGTGGATCTAATTCACCCCTCCACTTT.

The V call is TRBV29-1, the J call TRBJ2-3; 9 nucleotides agree with TRBD2. The V and J ends lost 4 bases and 1 base, in that order; junction bases with no gene match: 3. The CDR3 spans 14 residues. The V gene's germline CDR1 is SQVTM and CDR2 ANQGSEA. This CDR3 reads CSVVAGGRTDTQYF. The CDR3 DNA sequence: TGCAGCGTTGTGGCGGGAGGGCGCACAGATACGCAGTATTTT.

The chain is built from TRBV6-5 and TRBJ1-1; TRBD1 is a possible D gene (6 bases). This CDR3 is built from 14 residues. Trimming took 0 bases from V and 7 from J, leaving 12 bases between them. The germline V gene encodes CDR1 MNHEY and CDR2 SVGAGI. The CDR3 coding sequence is TGTGCCAGCAGTTACTCGTCGGGGGCCGGTGAAGCTTTCTTT. It translates to CASSYSSGAGEAFF.